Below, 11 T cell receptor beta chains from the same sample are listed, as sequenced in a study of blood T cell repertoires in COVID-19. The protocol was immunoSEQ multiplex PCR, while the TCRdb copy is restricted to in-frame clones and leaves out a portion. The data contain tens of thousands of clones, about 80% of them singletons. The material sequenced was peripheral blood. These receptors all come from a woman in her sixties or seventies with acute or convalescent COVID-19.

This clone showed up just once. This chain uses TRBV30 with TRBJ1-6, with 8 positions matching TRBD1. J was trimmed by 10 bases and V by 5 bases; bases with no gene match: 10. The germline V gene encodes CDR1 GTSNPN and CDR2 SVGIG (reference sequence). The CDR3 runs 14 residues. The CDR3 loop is CAWGRQGIGSPLHF. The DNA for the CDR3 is TGTGCCTGGGGGAGACAGGGGATAGGATCACCCCTCCACTTT.

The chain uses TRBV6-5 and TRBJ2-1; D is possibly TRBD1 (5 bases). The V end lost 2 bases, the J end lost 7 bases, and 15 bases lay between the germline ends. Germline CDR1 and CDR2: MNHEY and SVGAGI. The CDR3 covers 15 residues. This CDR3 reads CASSYNRGVGNEQFF. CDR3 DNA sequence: TGTGCCAGCAGTTACAATAGGGGTGTAGGGAATGAGCAGTTCTTC.

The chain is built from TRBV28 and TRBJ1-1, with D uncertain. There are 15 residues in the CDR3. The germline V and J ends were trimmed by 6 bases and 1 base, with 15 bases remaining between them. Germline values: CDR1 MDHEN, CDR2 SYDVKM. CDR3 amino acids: CASRDSGRANTEAFF. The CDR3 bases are TGTGCCAGCAGAGATTCGGGAAGGGCGAACACTGAAGCTTTCTTT.

The CDR3 region is CASSQLSVSGANVLTF. In DNA, the CDR3 is TGTGCCAGCAGCCAATTGAGCGTCTCTGGGGCCAACGTCCTGACTTTC. The chain couples TRBV3-1 (or the pseudogene TRBV3-2) to TRBJ2-6; D gene unclear. The CDR3 spans 16 residues. Germline CDR1 is LGHDT and CDR2 is YNNKEL (reference sequence). The V end was cut by 2 bases, the J end by 0 bases, with 8 bases between.

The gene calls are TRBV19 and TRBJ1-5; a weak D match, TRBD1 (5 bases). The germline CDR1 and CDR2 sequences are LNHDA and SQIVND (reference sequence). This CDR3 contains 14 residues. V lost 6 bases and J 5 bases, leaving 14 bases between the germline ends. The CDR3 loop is CASRPRGGYQPQHF. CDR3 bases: TGTGCCAGTAGACCAAGGGGAGGGTATCAGCCCCAGCATTTT.

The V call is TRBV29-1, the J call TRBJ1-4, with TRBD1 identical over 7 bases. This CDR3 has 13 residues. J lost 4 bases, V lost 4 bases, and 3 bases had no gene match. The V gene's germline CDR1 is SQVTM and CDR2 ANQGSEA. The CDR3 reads CSVVGTDNEKLFF. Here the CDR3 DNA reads TGCAGCGTTGTTGGGACAGATAATGAAAAACTGTTTTTT.

The CDR3 DNA sequence: TGTGCCAGTAGTATAGTAACATCGCAGGGTGGATATGGCTACACCTTC. Translating it yields CASSIVTSQGGYGYTF. V usage is TRBV19 and J usage is TRBJ1-2; TRBD1 is a possible D gene (5 bases). The CDR3 spans 16 residues. V lost 1 base, J lost 5 bases, and 17 bases lay in between. Germline loops: CDR1 LNHDA, CDR2 SQIVND (reference sequence).

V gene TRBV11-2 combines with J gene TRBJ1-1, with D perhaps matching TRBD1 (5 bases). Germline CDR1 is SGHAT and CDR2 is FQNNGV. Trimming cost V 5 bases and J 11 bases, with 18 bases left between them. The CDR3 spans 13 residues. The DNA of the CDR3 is TGTGCCAGCAGCAAAGAAAGGGGATTGAGGGCTTTCTTT. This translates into CASSKERGLRAFF.

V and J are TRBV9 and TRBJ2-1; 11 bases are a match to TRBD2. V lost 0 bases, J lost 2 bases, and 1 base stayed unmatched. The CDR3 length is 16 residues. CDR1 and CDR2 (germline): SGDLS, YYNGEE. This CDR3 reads CASSVDSGRAYNEQFF. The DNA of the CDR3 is TGTGCCAGCAGCGTAGATAGCGGGAGGGCCTACAATGAGCAGTTCTTC.

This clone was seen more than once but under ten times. The CDR3 region has the DNA TGTGCCTGCTCCCGCGGTAACTATGGCTACACCTTC. This translates into CACSRGNYGYTF. The rearrangement joins TRBV30 to TRBJ1-2; no clear D gene. The CDR3 runs 12 residues. V lost 6 bases, J lost 1 base, and 9 bases lay in between. The germline V gene has CDR1 GTSNPN and CDR2 SVGIG (reference sequence). Variable domain in full (rest from reference TRBV30 and TRBJ1-2): SQTIHQWPATLVQPVGSPLSLECTVEGTSNPNLYWYRQAAGRGLQLLFYSVGIGQISSEVPQNLSASRPQDRQFILSSKKLLLSDSGFYLCACSRGNYGYTFGSGTRLTVV.

CDR3: CASSLSHQAKNIQYF. CDR3 bases: TGTGCCAGCAGCCTCTCTCATCAGGCCAAAAACATTCAGTACTTC. The genes are TRBV3-1 (or the pseudogene TRBV3-2) and TRBJ2-4; D unresolved. Trimming took off 4 bases at V and 1 base at J, with 11 bases between the two ends. The germline V gene has CDR1 LGHDT and CDR2 YNNKEL (reference sequence). This CDR3 spans 15 amino acids.